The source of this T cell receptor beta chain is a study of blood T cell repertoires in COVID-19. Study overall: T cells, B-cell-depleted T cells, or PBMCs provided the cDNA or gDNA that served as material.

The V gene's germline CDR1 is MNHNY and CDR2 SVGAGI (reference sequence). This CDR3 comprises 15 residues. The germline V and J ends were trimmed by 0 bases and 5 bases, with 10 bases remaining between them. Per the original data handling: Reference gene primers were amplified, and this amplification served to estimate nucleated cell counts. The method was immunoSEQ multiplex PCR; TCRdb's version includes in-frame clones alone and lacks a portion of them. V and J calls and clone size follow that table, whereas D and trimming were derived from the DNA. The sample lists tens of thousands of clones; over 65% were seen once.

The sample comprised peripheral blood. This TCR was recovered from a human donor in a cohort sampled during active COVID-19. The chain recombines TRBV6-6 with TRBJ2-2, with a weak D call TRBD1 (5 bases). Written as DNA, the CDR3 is TGTGCCAGCAGTTACTCGAGGCCAGGGACCGGGGAGCTGTTTTTT. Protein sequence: CASSYSRPGTGELFF.